This TCR beta chain originates from a study of T cells in localized non-small cell lung cancer. General study results and limits: There was higher T cell clonality in uninvolved adjacent lung than in tumor, and it was highest there. Heterogeneity stays possible, as sequencing covered only one tumor region. For the top 100 tumor clones, a median roughly 56 also appeared in adjacent lung. Higher T cell density in the blood was associated with longer overall survival, whereas higher adjacent-lung clonality associated with shorter survival.

Sequencing used immunoSEQ multiplex PCR; TCRdb keeps in-frame clones, though not all of them. The sample yields around 80,000 clones, roughly 75% seen once. Per germline, CDR1 LGHNA and CDR2 YNFKEQ. The CDR3 has 14 amino acids. V was cut by 0 bases and J by 6 bases, with 8 bases left in between. As to this clone: What it binds is unknown.

This specimen consisted of PBMCs, obtained before any cancer treatment. The chain combines TRBV4-2 with TRBJ2-2; D ambiguous. The clonotype was recovered from a man aged 35 to 70 with stage II squamous cell lung carcinoma. CDR3 amino acids: CASSQEGWSGELFF. CDR3 bases: TGTGCCAGCAGCCAAGAGGGGTGGTCCGGGGAGCTGTTTTTT.